This TCR beta chain was captured in a study of control samples from healthy donors and cancer patients. The CDR3 is made up of 16 amino acids. J gave up 0 bases and V 5 bases, and 6 bases lay outside the gene matches. Germline CDR1 is MNHEY and CDR2 is SMNVEV (reference sequence). TCRdb's table, derived via immunoSEQ multiplex PCR, lists solely in-frame clones and lacks some. The sample contains tens of thousands of clones, roughly 85% of which appear only once. The V gene is TRBV27, the J gene TRBJ1-5; 8 nucleotides line up with TRBD1. Sequencing was performed on blood. The TCR comes from a man between 40 and 49 years old in good health. The chain's CDR3 is CASSADRVNSNQPQHF. The CDR3 DNA follows: TGTGCCAGCAGTGCGGACAGGGTCAATAGCAATCAGCCCCAGCATTTT.